The present TCR beta chain was sequenced within a study of neurological immune-mediated disorders. This clonotype has more than one count but fewer than ten. Its antigen is unidentified. Study-level findings and limits: HTLV-1-associated myelopathy had the most TCR clonal expansion, whereas multiple sclerosis had the least (lower than in healthy controls). No link was found between any clinical or MRI feature and the multiple sclerosis repertoire cluster.

In every sequencing run, more than 200 million TCR-beta sequences were generated from 15-18 subjects. TCRdb reprocessed the 5' RACE reads with MiXCR, giving one entry per CDR3 protein. This sample has about 82,000 distinct CDR3 sequences, with just over 2.5% found just once. The CDR3 runs 13 residues. CDR1 and CDR2 from the germline V gene are SGHAT and FQNNGV. V was cut by 5 bases and J by 4 bases, with 12 bases left in between. The source of this sequence is a woman aged 30 to 39 with multiple sclerosis. Sequencing was carried out using PBMCs. The chain combines TRBV11-2 with TRBJ2-7; D perhaps matches TRBD1 (6 bases). The CDR3 protein is CASSIGTPYEQYF. In DNA form, the CDR3 reads TGTGCCAGCAGCATCGGGACACCTTACGAGCAGTACTTC.